This T cell receptor (beta chain) appears in the sequencing data of a study of blood T cells in healthy people across ages (dated by TCRdb to 2014 to 2015). For the study in its entirety: Template switching captured roughly one uniquely barcoded TCR beta cDNA molecule per two T cells in model experiments. Four age groups were formed from the donors: young (average approximately 15 years), middle-aged (around 39), aged (more than 55) and long-lived (roughly 88). The study measured age-related changes in TCR beta repertoire diversity using deep sequencing normalized with unique cDNA molecular identifiers. The study analyzed two additional independent replicas of 1 million unique cDNA reads from the same blood draw for two donors, one aged 18 to 30 and one aged 80 or older.

Trimming takes 3 bases off V and 2 bases off J; junction bases not matched to a gene: 3. Spanning cysteine to phenylalanine, the CDR3 consists of 15 amino acids. The CDR3 DNA has 45 bases and is translated from base 1. The germline V gene supplies CDR1 KGHDR and CDR2 SFDVKD. This clonotype has a handful of counts. Which antigen it targets is not known. No clone much larger than this one lies a single base away; base qualities are absent. Summary of the overall study and its limitations: The long-lived group showed more naive CD4+ T cells, fewer expanded clones and increased TCR diversity than the aged group, suggesting age selection. There was a strong correlation between observed TCR beta diversity and the percentage of naive T cells measured by flow cytometry. As age increased, observed TCR beta diversity per million T cells dropped in a roughly linear way, and a significant reduction was already evident by age 40. Conclusive comparison of naive and antigen-experienced compartments was prevented by the profiling of bulk unsorted PBMCs. Estimates of total diversity based on one million sequenced T cells were regarded as lower bounds and as underestimates. The CMV infection status of donors was not known, potentially confounding age-related changes in expanded clonotypes.

Receptors were amplified or captured by 5' RACE. Instrument used: Illumina HiSeq 2500. A second 7 to 11 cycle PCR used a sample-barcoded 5' primer and a J-beta primer mix. Each TCR beta cDNA molecule received a unique molecular identifier from a template-switch 5' adaptor carrying 12 random nucleotides. Each sample yielded at least 3 million CDR3-containing paired-end reads. First-strand cDNA synthesis was performed from all RNA using the Mint cDNA synthesis kit, with priming by a TRBC-specific oligonucleotide. All cDNA was treated with uracil-DNA glycosylase and then went through a first 18-cycle PCR with the universal primers M1SS and BC2_uni_R. Regarding the original processing steps: For normalization, 1 million high-quality reads, each with a distinct molecular identifier, were randomly selected from each sample. Reads with shared molecular identifiers were discarded instead of being binned into consensus sequences. MiTCR, run with a Q25 quality threshold and the strictest error-elimination algorithm, handled CDR3 identification, clonotype clustering and error correction. A nonparametric unseen species model using Euler transformation provided a lower-bound estimate of total TCR beta diversity. TCRdb handled the public reads itself, with Q25 trimming in fastp and clone calling in MiXCR, and kept productive beta chains. Here each entry gathers all rows of one CDR3 protein and keeps the most common genes and DNA. The V and J calls shown here were made by TCRdb, not taken from the authors' results. This sample gives about 560,000 distinct CDR3 sequences in total; about 28% of them show up just once. Clones ranked in the top ten supply 3% to 4% of the sample.

Donors were 39 systemically healthy Caucasian individuals from Russia aged roughly 6 to 90 years. Roughly 9.5 milliliters of peripheral blood were drawn from each donor into EDTA-treated Vacutainer tubes. Ficoll-Paque density-gradient centrifugation was used to isolate PBMCs, with at least 6.5 million per sample. Trizol reagent was used to extract total RNA from PBMCs, with at least 5 micrograms per sample. Naive CD45RAhigh/CD27high T cell percentages were measured by flow cytometry on a PBMC aliquot from every donor. This same sample was also taken into another study, of T cells of mothers and their children. Per that second paper: Donors were nine systemically healthy Caucasian individuals: three mothers and their six children. cDNA synthesis used all of the extracted RNA, with approximately 1.4 ug of RNA in each 15 ul reaction. In the second PCR, sample barcodes and 2-4 random nucleotides were introduced via the M1S primer. More than 8 million TCR beta CDR3 reads were obtained from each mother, and some 3.3 million reads were obtained from each child. In both related and unrelated pairs, thymic selection shapes the output of TCR recombination in a similar way, with inherited differences having only a minor effect. Related mother-child pairs always showed normalized repertoire overlap that was slightly higher than in unrelated mother-child pairs, though the difference was never significant. No persistent microchimeric T cell clones were found, with a detection sensitivity of approximately 100 clones per million clonotypes. Deep NGS was used in the study to compare the TCR beta repertoires of mothers and children and to look for features that separate related mother-child pairs from unrelated individuals. On average, the children were about 12 +/- 4 years old, while the mothers were about 40 +/- 4 years old. After adapter ligation with NEBNext reagents, the libraries were sequenced on Illumina HiSeq 2000 with 100+100 nt paired-end reads. To avoid cross-contamination, the mother libraries and the child libraries were prepared a month apart and sequenced in separate runs. For each donor, between roughly 450,000 and 2,100,000 distinct TCR beta clonotypes were identified. Naive TCR beta clonotypes were estimated from low-frequency clonotypes matched to each donor's FACS-determined naive share, without sorting.

The sample was blood. The rearrangement joined TRBV24-1 to TRBJ2-3; 8 bases in the junction line up with TRBD2. This TCR derives from a boy between 2 and 10 years old in good health. The DNA reads TGTGCCACCAGTGATACGGGAGGGTCCACAGATACGCAGTATTTT. Its product reads: CATSDTGGSTDTQYF.